Listed below are T cell receptor beta chains from one sample, sequenced in a study of blood T cell repertoires in COVID-19. Libraries were prepared by immunoSEQ multiplex PCR; TCRdb keeps only in-frame clonotypes and omits some of them. The sample has some 350,000 clones, about 93% seen once. The sample comprised peripheral blood. The receptor source for this set is a young woman who had recovered from COVID-19. CDR3s include the opening cysteine and the closing phenylalanine or tryptophan. The order of the fields is clone size, CDR3 length, V gene, J gene, D gene, CDR3 protein, CDR3 DNA. A D gene is named only where the DNA matches it firmly. Part of the rows lack a size; the others show once, few, many or a class for expanded clones.

-	13	TRBV18	TRBJ2-1	TRBD2	CASSPPGLAEQFF	TGTGCCAGCTCACCACCGGGACTAGCGGAGCAGTTCTTC
-	16	TRBV25-1	TRBJ2-3	TRBD2	CASSPGLALSTDTQYF	TGTGCCAGCAGTCCGGGACTAGCGTTATCGACAGATACGCAGTATTTT
-	17	TRBV12-5	TRBJ2-5	TRBD2	CASGLGLAESSQETQYF	TGTGCTAGTGGTTTGGGACTAGCGGAGAGTAGCCAAGAGACCCAGTACTTC
-	14	TRBV11-3	TRBJ2-1	TRBD1	CASSPRTGRNEQFF	TGTGCCAGCAGCCCCCGGACAGGGAGGAATGAGCAGTTCTTC
-	16	TRBV6-1	TRBJ2-1	-	CASSEFLREAYNEQFF	TGTGCCAGCAGTGAATTTTTGAGGGAGGCATACAATGAGCAGTTCTTC
-	14	TRBV30	TRBJ2-5	-	CAWSPGSRAETQYF	TGTGCCTGGAGTCCGGGATCCCGAGCGGAGACCCAGTACTTC
-	17	TRBV5-4	TRBJ2-2	TRBD2	CASSLAPAGEYTGELFF	TGTGCCAGCAGCTTGGCCCCCGCGGGAGAGTACACCGGGGAGCTGTTTTTT
-	13	TRBV7-9	TRBJ1-6	-	CASSLAGGDPLHF	TGTGCCAGCAGCTTAGCTGGCGGCGACCCCCTCCACTTT
-	18	TRBV27	TRBJ2-1	TRBD2	CASSFEPNLAGLRGRQFF	TGTGCCAGCAGTTTCGAACCAAATCTAGCGGGGTTGCGGGGGCGGCAGTTCTTC
-	13	TRBV7-8	TRBJ2-5	TRBD2	CASGGTIQATQYF	TGTGCCAGCGGTGGGACTATCCAAGCGACCCAGTACTTC
-	12	TRBV7-9	TRBJ2-2	-	CANYISPGELFF	TGTGCCAACTATATAAGTCCCGGGGAGCTGTTTTTT
few	16	TRBV7-2	TRBJ1-6	TRBD1	CASSLVRQGFGSPLHF	TGTGCCAGCAGCTTAGTACGACAGGGGTTTGGGTCACCCCTCCACTTT
once	15	TRBV6-5	TRBJ1-4	-	CASSYWGVIGEKLFF	TGTGCCAGCAGTTACTGGGGGGTGATTGGTGAAAAACTGTTTTTT
-	13	TRBV19	TRBJ1-1	-	CASLSYEDTEAFF	TGTGCCAGTTTGAGTTACGAGGACACTGAAGCTTTCTTT
-	15	TRBV30	TRBJ2-2	TRBD2	CAWIRSGRATGELFF	TGTGCCTGGATTCGGAGCGGGAGGGCCACCGGGGAGCTGTTTTTT
-	14	TRBV5-1	TRBJ1-1	-	CASSPGVGRTEAFF	TGCGCCAGCAGCCCAGGGGTAGGTAGAACTGAAGCTTTCTTT
-	12	TRBV7-9	TRBJ2-2	-	CASSFFSGELFF	TGTGCCAGCAGCTTTTTCTCCGGGGAGCTGTTTTTT
once	16	TRBV11-3	TRBJ1-6	TRBD1	CASSSRDREPGSPLHF	TGTGCCAGCAGCTCCCGGGACAGGGAACCTGGGTCACCCCTCCACTTT
-	14	TRBV5-4	TRBJ2-5	TRBD1	CASTSDRDPETQYF	TGTGCCAGCACCTCCGACAGGGACCCAGAGACCCAGTACTTC
-	16	TRBV5-4	TRBJ2-1	-	CASSQTGGWREGLPFF	TGTGCCAGCAGCCAGACAGGGGGCTGGCGGGAGGGCCTTCCGTTCTTC
-	15	TRBV7-9	TRBJ2-1	TRBD2	CASSRTSGFYNEQFF	TGTGCCAGCAGCCGGACTAGCGGGTTTTACAATGAGCAGTTCTTC
-	13	TRBV6-2/TRBV6-3	TRBJ2-1	-	CASSYVDSQLQFF	TGTGCCAGCAGTTACGTGGACAGCCAACTGCAGTTCTTC
-	12	TRBV12-3/TRBV12-4	TRBJ1-5	-	CASSLGYQPQHF	TGTGCCAGCTCTCTCGGTTATCAGCCCCAGCATTTT
-	15	TRBV11-3	TRBJ2-3	-	CASESDRFDPDTQYF	TGTGCCAGCGAAAGCGACCGATTCGATCCCGATACGCAGTATTTT
few	15	TRBV30	TRBJ1-2	-	CAWSVSSGPLRGYTF	TGTGCCTGGAGTGTTTCTAGCGGGCCCCTGAGGGGCTACACCTTC
few	15	TRBV6-2/TRBV6-3	TRBJ1-5	TRBD1	CASSSNRDRAQPQHF	TGTGCCAGCAGTTCCAACCGGGACAGGGCTCAGCCCCAGCATTTT
once	13	TRBV24-1	TRBJ1-2	-	CATSVGGRGGYTF	TGTGCCACCAGTGTGGGGGGGCGCGGCGGCTACACCTTC
-	16	TRBV7-2	TRBJ1-1	-	CASSLEGRGVNTEAFF	TGTGCCAGCAGCTTGGAGGGGCGGGGGGTGAACACTGAAGCTTTCTTT
-	15	TRBV7-8	TRBJ2-3	TRBD2	CASRTGLAGTDTQYF	TGTGCCAGCAGGACAGGACTAGCGGGCACAGATACGCAGTATTTT
-	14	TRBV6-2/TRBV6-3	TRBJ2-1	-	CASSFRASLNEQFF	TGTGCCAGCAGCTTCCGGGCTAGCCTAAATGAGCAGTTCTTC
-	13	TRBV12-3/TRBV12-4	TRBJ2-5	TRBD2	CASSPTSLETQYF	TGTGCCAGCAGCCCGACTAGCTTGGAGACCCAGTACTTC
-	20	TRBV5-1	TRBJ2-2	TRBD2	CASSFVPGLAGGKNTGELFF	TGCGCCAGCAGCTTCGTACCGGGACTAGCGGGAGGGAAGAACACCGGGGAGCTGTTTTTT
-	15	TRBV5-1	TRBJ2-1	TRBD2	CASSGTSGRVEEQFF	TGCGCCAGCAGCGGGACTAGCGGGAGAGTGGAGGAGCAGTTCTTC
-	14	TRBV9	TRBJ1-5	-	CASSPGGGNQPQHF	TGTGCCAGCAGCCCGGGGGGAGGCAATCAGCCCCAGCATTTT
-	15	TRBV20-1	TRBJ2-4	-	CSASSLYLAKNIQYF	TGCAGTGCTAGTTCGCTATATCTAGCCAAAAACATTCAGTACTTC
-	15	TRBV5-5	TRBJ2-5	TRBD1	CASSLQGANQETQYF	TGTGCCAGCAGCCTACAGGGGGCGAACCAAGAGACCCAGTACTTC
-	13	TRBV9	TRBJ1-2	-	CASSADLGSGYTF	TGTGCCAGCAGCGCGGATCTAGGGAGTGGCTACACCTTC
once	14	TRBV5-4	TRBJ2-3	-	CASSFESPTDTQYF	TGTGCCAGCAGCTTCGAAAGCCCAACAGATACGCAGTATTTT
-	16	TRBV21-1	TRBJ2-1	-	CASSAPGGRSYNEQFF	TGTGCCAGCAGCGCCCCAGGGGGGCGCTCCTACAATGAGCAGTTCTTC
-	13	TRBV19	TRBJ2-2	TRBD1	CASIADRGTKLFF	TGTGCCAGTATCGCGGACAGGGGGACGAAGCTGTTTTTT
-	15	TRBV6-2/TRBV6-3	TRBJ1-1	-	CASSRSRVWGTEAFF	TGTGCCAGCAGTCGATCCAGGGTTTGGGGAACTGAAGCTTTCTTT
-	17	TRBV7-2	TRBJ2-3	TRBD2	CASSLGASSGKGDTQYF	TGTGCCAGCAGCTTAGGAGCGTCTAGCGGGAAGGGAGATACGCAGTATTTT
-	12	TRBV28	TRBJ1-2	TRBD1	CASQGQYYGYTF	TGTGCCAGCCAGGGACAGTACTATGGCTACACCTTC
-	15	TRBV30	TRBJ2-1	-	CAWSGDSGTYNEQFF	TGTGCCTGGAGTGGGGACTCCGGTACCTACAATGAGCAGTTCTTC
-	12	TRBV10-3	TRBJ1-5	-	CAISGRDQPQHF	TGTGCCATCAGTGGGCGGGATCAGCCCCAGCATTTT
-	14	TRBV7-9	TRBJ2-1	TRBD2	CASTSASGYNEQFF	TGTGCCAGCACCTCAGCTAGCGGTTACAATGAGCAGTTCTTC
-	13	TRBV4-3	TRBJ1-2	-	CASSHNQYYGYTF	TGCGCCAGCAGCCATAATCAGTACTATGGCTACACCTTC
-	15	TRBV7-2	TRBJ1-4	-	CASSLGGRAREKLFF	TGTGCCAGCAGCTTAGGCGGCAGGGCACGTGAAAAACTGTTTTTT
-	12	TRBV7-2	TRBJ2-3	-	CASSKAPDTQYF	TGTGCCAGCTCCAAAGCCCCAGATACGCAGTATTTT
-	15	TRBV7-9	TRBJ2-1	TRBD2	CASSTSGLPYNEQFF	TGTGCCAGCAGCACTAGCGGGCTACCCTACAATGAGCAGTTCTTC
-	16	TRBV9	TRBJ2-1	TRBD2	CASSTAGTSPYNEQFF	TGTGCCAGCAGCACCGCCGGGACTAGCCCGTACAATGAGCAGTTCTTC